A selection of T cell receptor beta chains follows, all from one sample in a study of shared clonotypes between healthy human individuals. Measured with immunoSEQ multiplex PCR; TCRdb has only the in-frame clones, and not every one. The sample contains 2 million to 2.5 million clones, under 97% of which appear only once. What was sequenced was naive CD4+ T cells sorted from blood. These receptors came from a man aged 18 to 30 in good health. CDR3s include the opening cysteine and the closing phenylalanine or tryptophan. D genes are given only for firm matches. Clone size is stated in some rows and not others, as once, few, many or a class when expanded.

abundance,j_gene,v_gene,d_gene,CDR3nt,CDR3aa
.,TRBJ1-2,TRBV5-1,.,TGCGCCAGCAGCCCGTCGGGGGGCACCGGGGCTGGCTACACCTTC,CASSPSGGTGAGYTF
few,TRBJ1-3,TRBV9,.,TGTGCCAGCAGCGTAGAAGGCAGCTCTGGAAACACCATATATTTT,CASSVEGSSGNTIYF
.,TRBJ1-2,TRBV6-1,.,TGTGCCAGCAGTGAAAGCCCAAACTATGGCTACACCTTC,CASSESPNYGYTF
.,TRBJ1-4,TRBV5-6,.,TGTGCCAGCAGCGGCGACAGAGCCGAAAAACTGTTTTTT,CASSGDRAEKLFF
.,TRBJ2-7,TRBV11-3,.,TGTGCCAGCAGCCGGGGCGGGGACTCCTACGAGCAGTACTTC,CASSRGGDSYEQYF
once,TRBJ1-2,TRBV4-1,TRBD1,TGCGCCAGCAGCCAGGGACAGCAATATGGCTACACCTTC,CASSQGQQYGYTF
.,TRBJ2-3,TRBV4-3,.,TGCGCCAGCAGCCTGACTAGGACAGATACGCAGTATTTT,CASSLTRTDTQYF
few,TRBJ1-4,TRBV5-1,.,TGCGCCAGCAGCTTGGGGACAGCTAATGAAAAACTGTTTTTT,CASSLGTANEKLFF
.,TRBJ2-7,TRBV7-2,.,TGTGCCAGCAGCTTAGAGGTCTACGAGCAGTACTTC,CASSLEVYEQYF
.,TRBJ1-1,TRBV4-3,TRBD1,TGCGCCAGCAGCCAAGTGGACAGGTCGAACACTGAAGCTTTCTTT,CASSQVDRSNTEAFF
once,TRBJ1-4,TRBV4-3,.,TGCGCCAGCAGCCAACAATCTACAACTAATGAAAAACTGTTTTTT,CASSQQSTTNEKLFF
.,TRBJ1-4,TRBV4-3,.,TGCGCCAGCAGCCAAGATCATCGACTGTCTGAAAAACTGTTTTTT,CASSQDHRLSEKLFF
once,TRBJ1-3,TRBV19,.,TGTGCCACCAAAGAGGGGGGCTCTGGAAACACCATATATTTT,CATKEGGSGNTIYF
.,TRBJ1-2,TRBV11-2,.,TGTGCCAGCAGCTTCTCAGGGTCCAACTATGGCTACACCTTC,CASSFSGSNYGYTF
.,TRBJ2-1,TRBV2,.,TGTGCCAGCAGATCAAGGGGGACCTCCTACAATGAGCAGTTCTTC,CASRSRGTSYNEQFF
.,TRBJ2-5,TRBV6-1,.,TGTGCCAGCAGTGAAGCGCTTCCGACCCAGTACTTC,CASSEALPTQYF
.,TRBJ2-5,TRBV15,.,TGTGCCACCAGCAGAGATCGGCTCTGGGGGGGCGCAGAGACCCAGTACTTC,CATSRDRLWGGAETQYF
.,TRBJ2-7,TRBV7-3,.,TGTGCCAGCAGTGAGGACAGAGTAGGGGAGCAGTACTTC,CASSEDRVGEQYF
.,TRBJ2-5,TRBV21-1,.,TGTGCCAGCAGCAAAGGCGGACGGAAAGAAGAGACCCAGTACTTC,CASSKGGRKEETQYF
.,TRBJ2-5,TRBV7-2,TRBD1,TGTGCCAGCAGCTTAGGGGACAGAGACCAAGAGACCCAGTACTTC,CASSLGDRDQETQYF
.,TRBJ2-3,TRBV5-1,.,TGCGCCAGCAGCTTAGAGGGAGTTGATCGTGAGTATTTT,CASSLEGVDREYF
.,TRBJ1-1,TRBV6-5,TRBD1,TGTGCCAGCAGTAGAGGACAGGGGGAAGCTTTCTTT,CASSRGQGEAFF
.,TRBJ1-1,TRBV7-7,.,TGTGCTAGCAGCTTACAGGAGAACACTGAAGCTTTCTTT,CASSLQENTEAFF
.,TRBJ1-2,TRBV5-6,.,TGTGCCAGCACCAGAGGGTCTACAGCTAACTATGGCTACACCTTC,CASTRGSTANYGYTF
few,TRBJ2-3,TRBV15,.,TGTGCCAGTTCCCTACTTAGGGGCACAGATACGCAGTATTTT,CASSLLRGTDTQYF